One T cell receptor beta chain is described in this entry. Its antigen remains undetermined. Within one base of it there is no much larger clone, and no base qualities were kept. The data originate from a study of CD8+ T cells in alopecia areata (dated by TCRdb to between 2017 and 2018). About the study as a whole: The treated patients, all with moderate-to-severe alopecia areata, were enrolled in an open-label pilot trial of oral tofacitinib given at 5 to 10 mg twice daily. Disease severity in treated patients was measured with the SALT score, which quantifies the percentage of affected scalp surface area. Scalp tissue and sorted CD4+ and CD8+ peripheral blood T cells from patchy and totalis/universalis alopecia areata patients and from healthy controls were covered by human TCRbeta sequencing. High-throughput TCRbeta sequencing was used to examine T cell clonal expansion in alopecia areata in both the C3H/HeJ mouse model and human patients. RNA was extracted with the PAXgene miRNA kit for fixed scalp, the miRNeasy kit for PBMCs, and the RNeasy kit for mouse skin. Amplification of TCRbeta CDR3 regions was done by immunoSEQ multiplex PCR using 35 Vbeta forward primers and 13 Jbeta reverse primers. Patients received tofacitinib for 6 to 18 months and were then followed off drug for 6 months to check for delayed response and recurrence. Scalp clonality was compared among normal scalp (n=4), patchy alopecia areata scalp (n=8), and alopecia totalis/universalis scalp (n=8). Patients on tofacitinib were biopsied at baseline and after 4 and 24 weeks of treatment, and several of the patients also had a later scalp biopsy. What the authors observed across the whole study: Scalp TCR repertoire analysis is complicated because resident alphabeta T cells in normal human skin are also sequenced, whereas mouse skin is dominated by gammadelta T cells. Scalp clonality and the number of expanded CD8+ clones among the top 100 scalp clones were significantly decreased by tofacitinib. During tofacitinib treatment, many expanded lesional clones remained in scalp and blood, and this persistence may partly explain relapse after treatment is stopped. Because the treated cohort was small and had only one nonresponder, larger studies are needed to examine links between baseline CD8+ expansion and response. Higher clonality and more expanded CD8+ clones were observed in lesional scalp than in normal scalp, particularly in alopecia totalis/universalis, a finding suggestive of antigenic drive. Shared TCR sequences between patients were less evident than in mice, which may be partly attributable to HLA diversity in the patient population.

The germline V gene supplies CDR1 SGHDN and CDR2 FVKESK. From the cysteine through the phenylalanine, the CDR3 covers 14 amino acids. CDR3 DNA only is kept here, 42 bases in frame from base 1. V loses 2 bases at its end and J loses 4 bases; junction bases beyond the gene matches: 4. This specimen's time point label, per the study, means: more than three weeks on oral tofacitinib. The treatment or condition label on this specimen signifies: oral pan-JAK inhibitor, 5-10 mg twice daily. From alopecia areata patients, peripheral blood was collected along with lesional scalp punch biopsies. After PBMCs were isolated by density centrifugation and stained for CD3, CD4 and CD8, a FACSAria was used to sort CD4+ and CD8+ T cells. Library preparation was by the immunoSEQ multiplex PCR assay. For TCR sequencing, RNA was extracted from every sample and reverse transcribed into cDNA to serve as template. First-strand cDNA was synthesized using SuperScript III with a 2:1 mix of oligo-dT and random hexamers. A synthetic immune receptor repertoire was used to gauge amplification bias, and whatever bias remained was removed computationally. In the source study's methods: After raw reads were preprocessed to remove errors, the CDR3 was defined following IMGT conventions as running from the conserved cysteine to phenylalanine. Clonality was computed as 1 minus the Shannon entropy, with the entropy normalized by log2 of the number of productive unique TCRs. Whether each scalp clone was CD4 or CD8 was inferred by checking scalp TCRbeta sequences against the CD4 and CD8 repertoires from sorted blood. In its TCRdb copy, this immuneACCESS table keeps in-frame sequences only and misses some clones. Where compared with another copy, unresolved V genes explain less than half of these, and the others have no known cause. V and J calls and clone size come straight from that table; D and trimming were deduced from the DNA. This sample is represented by about 210,000 clones; more than 45% of them were singletons. The ten largest clones add up to roughly 1.6% of the sample.

The sequence was collected from a human donor with alopecia areata. The chain joins TRBV14 to TRBJ1-2; the junction holds 7 bases that match TRBD1. The specimen comprised CD4+ T cells sorted from blood, sampled at week 4, from a patient treated with tofacitinib. The CDR3 region reads CASSQLQGTYGYTF. The sequenced DNA is TGTGCCAGCAGCCAATTACAGGGGACCTATGGCTACACCTTC. Reference TRBV14 and TRBJ1-2 genes cover what lies past the CDR3, so the full variable domain is EAGVTQFPSHSVIEKGQTVTLRCDPISGHDNLYWYRRVMGKEIKFLLHFVKESKQDESGMPNNRFLAERTGGTYSTLKVQPAELEDSGVYFCASSQLQGTYGYTFGSGTRLTVV.